These 9 T cell receptor beta chains originate from one sample sequenced in a study of blood T cell repertoires in COVID-19. Assay: immunoSEQ multiplex PCR; the TCRdb copy retains only in-frame clones and omits some. The table has almost 80,000 clones, approximately 82% seen once; the top ten hold around a third. The sample was peripheral blood. The source is a woman in her 70s with acute or convalescent COVID-19.

The gene calls are TRBV15 and TRBJ2-3, with 16 bases that match TRBD2. Germline CDR1 and CDR2: LNHNV and YYDKDF (reference sequence). The CDR3 has 20 amino acids. J lost 4 bases, V lost 2 bases, and 12 bases had no gene match. CDR3 residues: CATSRPRGTSGRALADTQYF. Here the CDR3 DNA reads TGTGCCACCAGCAGACCCCGGGGGACTAGCGGGAGGGCCTTGGCAGATACGCAGTATTTT.

The V gene is TRBV3-1 (or the pseudogene TRBV3-2), the J gene TRBJ2-5; D may be TRBD2 (5 bases). CDR1 is LGHDT, CDR2 YNNKEL, per germline (reference sequence). This CDR3 has 16 residues. The V end was cut by 1 base, the J end by 5 bases, with 17 bases between. The CDR3 is CASSQGLARTVETQYF. In nucleotides, the CDR3 is TGTGCCAGCAGCCAAGGCCTAGCCCGGACCGTGGAGACCCAGTACTTC.

This chain joins TRBV5-6 and TRBJ2-1, with 9 bases aligning to TRBD1. The V segment lost 3 bases and the J segment 7 bases; nucleotides outside the gene matches: 8. This CDR3 contains 15 residues. Germline-derived CDR1 and CDR2 are SGHDT and YYEEEE. The DNA of the CDR3 is TGTGCCAGCAGCTCGCGGGACAGGGTAGTAAATGAGCAGTTCTTC. Translation gives CASSSRDRVVNEQFF. The full variable domain, its missing parts supplied by reference TRBV5-6 and TRBJ2-1, is DAGVTQSPTHLIKTRGQQVTLRCSPKSGHDTVSWYQQALGQGPQFIFQYYEEEERQRGNFPDRFSGHQFPNYSSELNVNALLLGDSALYLCASSSRDRVVNEQFFGPGTRLTVL.

There are a few counts of this clone. The chain is built from TRBV29-1 and TRBJ2-3, with 7 bases aligning to TRBD2. J gave up 5 bases and V 7 bases, and 0 bases lay outside the gene matches. The CDR3 length is 10 residues. CDR1 SQVTM and CDR2 ANQGSEA come from the germline V gene. The CDR3 DNA follows: TGCAGCGGCGGGGGAGATACGCAGTATTTT. Protein sequence: CSGGGDTQYF.

This chain links TRBV5-1 with TRBJ2-5, with TRBD1 identical over 8 bases. The V segment lost 5 bases and the J segment 3 bases; nucleotides outside the gene matches: 21. This CDR3 region has 19 residues. Germline values: CDR1 SGHRS, CDR2 YFSETQ. CDR3: CASRPAQTGEVLGKETQYF. In nucleotides, the CDR3 is TGCGCCAGCAGACCCGCCCAGACAGGGGAGGTGCTGGGTAAAGAGACCCAGTACTTC.

This clone was observed once. The V call is TRBV6-5, the J call TRBJ2-7; D perhaps matches TRBD1 (6 bases). Per germline, CDR1 MNHEY and CDR2 SVGAGI. V was pared by 8 bases and J by 2 bases, with 19 bases between. The CDR3 runs 15 residues. The CDR3 region is CASARTADPAYEQYF. The CDR3 coding sequence is TGTGCCAGCGCGAGGACAGCCGATCCTGCCTACGAGCAGTACTTC.

The chain has TRBV7-9 and TRBJ1-1; TRBD1 is a possible D gene (6 bases). V lost 6 bases, J lost 4 bases, and 15 bases lay in between. The CDR3 sequence is 14 residues long. Germline-derived CDR1 and CDR2 are SEHNR and FQNEAQ (reference sequence). As DNA, the CDR3 is TGTGCCAGCAGTTTCCCAGGGGCCGGCACTGAAGCTTTCTTT. This translates into CASSFPGAGTEAFF.

The rearrangement joins TRBV3-1 (or the pseudogene TRBV3-2) to TRBJ2-4, with 8 bases that match TRBD1. J lost 9 bases, V lost 0 bases, and 7 bases had no gene match. Germline CDR1 reads LGHDT; CDR2 reads YNNKEL (reference sequence). CDR3 length: 15 residues. The DNA for the CDR3 is TGTGCCAGCAGCCAAGATCCTCAGGGGGCGAGCATTCAGTACTTC. It codes for CASSQDPQGASIQYF.

The rearrangement joins TRBV2 to TRBJ1-6; a weak D match, TRBD1 (6 bases). Germline V gene lookup returns CDR1 SNHLY and CDR2 FYNNEI. The CDR3 consists of 14 residues. Trimming left V 9 bases short and J 2 bases short, with 11 bases between. As DNA, the CDR3 is TGTGCCAGTACGGGACAAACCTATAATTCACCCCTCCACTTT. This encodes CASTGQTYNSPLHF.